Listed below are T cell receptor beta chains from one sample, sequenced in a study of CD8 T cells in ankylosing spondylitis. TCRdb redid the calling of the 5' RACE reads with MiXCR, one entry per CDR3 protein. This table holds approximately 220,000 distinct CDR3 sequences, 10% found once. The sample was blood, either unsorted or a sorted T cell fraction (not recorded which). The receptors were gathered from a male donor with ankylosing spondylitis or in good health (not recorded which). Both conserved end residues are part of each CDR3. The D gene is left open where the match is weak. Not every row has a clone size; where given, it reads once, few, many or a size class.

TRBJ1-1 | few | . | TRBV7-2 | CASSARTATNTEAFF | TGTGCCAGCAGCGCCCGGACAGCAACTAACACTGAAGCTTTCTTT
TRBJ2-3 | many | TRBD2 | TRBV7-2 | CASSLQAGFTDTQYF | TGTGCCAGCAGCTTACAAGCGGGGTTCACAGATACGCAGTATTTT
TRBJ1-3 | many | . | TRBV7-2 | CASSPLKGWGAGNTIYF | TGTGCCAGCAGCCCCCTCAAGGGGTGGGGCGCAGGAAACACCATATATTTT
TRBJ2-2 | few | TRBD1 | TRBV6-1 | CASSRDRGVTGELFF | TGTGCCAGCAGTCGTGACAGGGGAGTCACCGGGGAGCTGTTTTTT
TRBJ1-3 | many | . | TRBV12-3/TRBV12-4 | CASSLNSIGEAGNTIYF | TGTGCCAGCAGTTTAAATTCTATAGGGGAGGCTGGAAACACCATATATTTT
TRBJ1-5 | many | . | TRBV12-3/TRBV12-4 | CASSQPGLANQPQHF | TGTGCCAGCAGTCAACCGGGACTCGCCAATCAGCCCCAGCATTTT
TRBJ1-3 | . | TRBD1 | TRBV20-1 | CSASVTGTGVGNTIYF | TGCAGTGCTAGCGTGACCGGGACAGGGGTTGGAAACACCATATATTTT
TRBJ2-7 | . | TRBD1 | TRBV5-1 | CASSWGTGASYEQYF | TGCGCCAGCAGCTGGGGGACAGGGGCGTCCTACGAGCAGTACTTC
TRBJ2-3 | many | . | TRBV7-9 | CASSLEGLQNF | TGTGCCAGCAGCTTAGAGGGACTCCAAAATTTT
TRBJ2-7 | . | TRBD2 | TRBV20-1 | CSACPASGTAYEQYF | TGCAGTGCTTGCCCCGCTAGCGGGACAGCCTACGAGCAGTACTTC
TRBJ2-4 | . | TRBD1 | TRBV5-1 | CASSLPTGEINIQYF | TGCGCCAGCAGCTTGCCTACAGGGGAGATAAACATTCAGTACTTC
TRBJ1-1 | many | . | TRBV7-3 | CASSLHPVDTEAFF | TGTGCCAGCAGCTTACACCCGGTGGACACTGAAGCTTTCTTT
TRBJ2-7 | many | . | TRBV9 | CASSVGPNLITYEQYF | TGTGCCAGCAGCGTAGGCCCCAACCTAATTACCTACGAGCAGTACTTC
TRBJ2-7 | . | . | TRBV7-2 | CATQPSRSSYEQYF | TGTGCCACCCAGCCGAGTCGGAGCTCCTACGAGCAGTACTTC
TRBJ2-4 | few | TRBD1 | TRBV15 | CATSREGTVKNIQYF | TGTGCCACCAGCAGAGAGGGGACAGTAAAAAACATTCAGTACTTC
TRBJ2-2 | many | . | TRBV7-8 | CASSYPRGRERSAGELFF | TGTGCCAGCAGCTACCCAAGGGGGAGAGAGAGGAGCGCCGGGGAGCTGTTTTTT
TRBJ2-5 | few | TRBD2 | TRBV29-1 | CSVESSGGETQYF | TGCAGCGTTGAAAGTTCGGGGGGAGAGACCCAGTACTTC
TRBJ2-1 | few | TRBD2 | TRBV7-2 | CASSLVGGGAVNEQFF | TGTGCCAGCAGCTTAGTGGGCGGGGGGGCGGTTAATGAGCAGTTCTTC
TRBJ2-1 | many | . | TRBV5-6 | CASSVDTYNEQFF | TGTGCCAGCAGCGTGGACACCTACAATGAGCAGTTCTTC
TRBJ2-1 | few | TRBD2 | TRBV28 | CASSLSAGGARRNEQFF | TGTGCCAGCAGTTTATCCGCCGGGGGGGCGCGTAGGAATGAGCAGTTCTTC
TRBJ2-3 | many | TRBD1 | TRBV28 | CASSRSTGLRTDTQYF | TGTGCCAGCAGCCGATCGACAGGGTTGCGCACAGATACGCAGTATTTT
TRBJ1-1 | many | . | TRBV28 | CASTDGGTEAFF | TGTGCCAGCACAGACGGGGGGACTGAAGCTTTCTTT
TRBJ1-2 | few | . | TRBV2 | CASMRGFGYGYTF | TGTGCCAGCATGCGCGGTTTCGGCTATGGCTACACCTTC
TRBJ2-4 | few | . | TRBV7-2 | CASSPGHPNIQYF | TGTGCCAGCAGCCCGGGACACCCAAACATTCAGTACTTC
TRBJ2-3 | few | TRBD2 | TRBV5-1 | CASSRGDPSTDTQYF | TGCGCCAGCAGTCGGGGGGACCCTAGCACAGATACGCAGTATTTT
TRBJ1-1 | many | . | TRBV19 | CASSSQRNTEAFF | TGTGCCAGTAGCAGCCAGAGGAACACTGAAGCTTTCTTT
TRBJ2-4 | many | . | TRBV20-1 | CSARPVVGNIQYF | TGCAGTGCTAGACCCGTCGTAGGAAACATTCAGTACTTC
TRBJ1-2 | many | . | TRBV7-2 | CASSPPSPVYGYTF | TGTGCCAGCAGCCCCCCGTCGCCGGTCTATGGCTACACCTTC
TRBJ2-2 | many | . | TRBV6-6 | CASSYGAGELFF | TGTGCCAGCAGTTACGGCGCCGGGGAGCTGTTTTTT
TRBJ2-6 | few | . | TRBV28 | CASSLLAGAISGANVLTF | TGTGCCAGCAGTTTACTGGCGGGGGCGATCTCTGGGGCCAACGTCCTGACTTTC
TRBJ2-3 | many | TRBD2 | TRBV29-1 | CSVASGGDRRRDTQYF | TGCAGCGTTGCTAGCGGGGGGGATAGGAGGCGAGATACGCAGTATTTT
TRBJ1-1 | . | . | TRBV12-3/TRBV12-4 | CASSRSQGGTEAFF | TGTGCCAGCAGTAGGAGTCAGGGAGGCACTGAAGCTTTCTTT
TRBJ1-2 | many | . | TRBV5-1 | CASSPEGGAPGYTF | TGCGCCAGCAGCCCCGAGGGAGGGGCGCCCGGCTACACCTTC
TRBJ2-6 | . | . | TRBV9 | CASSSYHSGGGANVLTF | TGTGCCAGCAGCTCCTACCATTCTGGTGGTGGGGCCAACGTCCTGACTTTC
TRBJ2-1 | few | . | TRBV20-1 | CSASRVEDEQFF | TGCAGTGCTAGCAGGGTGGAGGATGAGCAGTTCTTC
TRBJ1-1 | few | . | TRBV12-3/TRBV12-4 | CASIPWGGQDTEAFF | TGTGCCAGCATTCCTTGGGGGGGCCAGGATACTGAAGCTTTCTTT
TRBJ2-1 | many | . | TRBV11-2 | CASDRYNEQFF | TGTGCCAGTGACCGTTACAATGAGCAGTTCTTC
TRBJ2-3 | many | . | TRBV11-2 | CASSLGPASDTQYF | TGTGCCAGCAGCTTAGGGCCTGCTTCCGATACGCAGTATTTT